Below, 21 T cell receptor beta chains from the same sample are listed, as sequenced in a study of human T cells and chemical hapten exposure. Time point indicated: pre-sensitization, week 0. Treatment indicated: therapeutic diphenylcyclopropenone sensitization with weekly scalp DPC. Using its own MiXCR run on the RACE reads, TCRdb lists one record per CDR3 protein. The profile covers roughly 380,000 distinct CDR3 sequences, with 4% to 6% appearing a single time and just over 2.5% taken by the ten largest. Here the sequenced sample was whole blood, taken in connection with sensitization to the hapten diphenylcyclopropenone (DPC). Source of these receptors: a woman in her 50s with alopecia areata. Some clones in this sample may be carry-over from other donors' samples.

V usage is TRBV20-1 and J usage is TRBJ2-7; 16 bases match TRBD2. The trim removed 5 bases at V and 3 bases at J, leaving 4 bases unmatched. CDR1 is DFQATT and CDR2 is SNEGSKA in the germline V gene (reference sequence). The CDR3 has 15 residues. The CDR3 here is CSADGTSGRGYEQYF. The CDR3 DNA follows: TGCAGTGCTGACGGGACTAGCGGGAGGGGCTACGAGCAGTACTTC.

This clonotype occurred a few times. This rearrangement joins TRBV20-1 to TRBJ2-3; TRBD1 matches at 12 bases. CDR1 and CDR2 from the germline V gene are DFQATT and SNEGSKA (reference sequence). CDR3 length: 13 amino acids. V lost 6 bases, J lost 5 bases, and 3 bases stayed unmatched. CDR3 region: CSARDRGRDTQYF. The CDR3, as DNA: TGCAGTGCCAGGGACAGGGGGCGAGATACGCAGTATTTT.

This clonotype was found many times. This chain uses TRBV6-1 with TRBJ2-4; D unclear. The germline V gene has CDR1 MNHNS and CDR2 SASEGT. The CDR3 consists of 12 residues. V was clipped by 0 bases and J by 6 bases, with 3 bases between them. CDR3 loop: CASSEAGNIQYF. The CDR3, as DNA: TGTGCCAGCAGTGAAGCCGGAAACATTCAGTACTTC.

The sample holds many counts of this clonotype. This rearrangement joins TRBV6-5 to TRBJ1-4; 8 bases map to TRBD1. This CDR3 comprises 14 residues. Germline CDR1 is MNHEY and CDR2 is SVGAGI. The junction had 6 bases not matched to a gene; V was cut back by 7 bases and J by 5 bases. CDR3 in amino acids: CASTWTGPNEKLFF. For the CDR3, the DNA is TGTGCCAGCACCTGGACAGGGCCCAATGAAAAACTGTTTTTT.

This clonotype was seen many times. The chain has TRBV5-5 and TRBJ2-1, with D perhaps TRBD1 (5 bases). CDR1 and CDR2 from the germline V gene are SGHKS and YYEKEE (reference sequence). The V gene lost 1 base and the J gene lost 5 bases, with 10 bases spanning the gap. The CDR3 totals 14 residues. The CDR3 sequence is CASSLQQENNEQFF. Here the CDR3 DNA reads TGTGCCAGCAGCTTGCAACAGGAAAACAATGAGCAGTTCTTC.

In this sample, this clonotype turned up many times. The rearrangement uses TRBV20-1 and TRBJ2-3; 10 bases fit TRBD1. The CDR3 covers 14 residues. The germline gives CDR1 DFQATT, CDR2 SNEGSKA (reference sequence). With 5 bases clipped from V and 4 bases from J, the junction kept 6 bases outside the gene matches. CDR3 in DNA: TGCAGTGCTCCGGACAGGGGGGGGCCAGATACGCAGTATTTT. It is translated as CSAPDRGGPDTQYF.

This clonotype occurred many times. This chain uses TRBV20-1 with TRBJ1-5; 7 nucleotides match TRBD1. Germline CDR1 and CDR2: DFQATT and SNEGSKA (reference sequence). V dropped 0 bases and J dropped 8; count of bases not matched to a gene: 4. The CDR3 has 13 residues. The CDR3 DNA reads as TGCAGTGCTAGAGACCAGGGGGGCGAGCCCCAGCATTTT. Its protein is CSARDQGGEPQHF.

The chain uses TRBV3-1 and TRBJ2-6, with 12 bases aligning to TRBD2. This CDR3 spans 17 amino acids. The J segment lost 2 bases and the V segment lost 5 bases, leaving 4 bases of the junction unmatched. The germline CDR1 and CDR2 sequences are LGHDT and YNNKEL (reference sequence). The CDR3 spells CASSSRTSGAGANVLTF. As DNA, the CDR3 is TGTGCCAGCAGCTCGCGGACTAGCGGGGCTGGGGCCAACGTCCTGACTTTC.

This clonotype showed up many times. CDR3 in DNA: TGCAGTGTATCGAGACAGGTAGCCAATGAGCAGTTCTTC. As protein: CSVSRQVANEQFF. The chain joins TRBV20-1 to TRBJ2-1; D possibly corresponds to TRBD1 (6 bases). V dropped 7 bases and J dropped 6 bases, with 16 bases sitting between them. The CDR3 contains 13 residues. Per the germline V gene, CDR1 is DFQATT and CDR2 is SNEGSKA (reference sequence).

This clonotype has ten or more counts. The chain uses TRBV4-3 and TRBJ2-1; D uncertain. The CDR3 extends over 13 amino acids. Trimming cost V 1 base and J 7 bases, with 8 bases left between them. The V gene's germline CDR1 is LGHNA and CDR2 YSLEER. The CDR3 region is CASSQGPQNEQFF. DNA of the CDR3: TGCGCCAGCAGCCAAGGTCCCCAAAATGAGCAGTTCTTC.

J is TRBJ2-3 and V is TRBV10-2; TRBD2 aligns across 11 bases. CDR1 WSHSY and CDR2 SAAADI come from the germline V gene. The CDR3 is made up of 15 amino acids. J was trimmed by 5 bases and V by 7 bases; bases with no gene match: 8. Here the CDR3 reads CASITSGGSVDTQYF. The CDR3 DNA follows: TGCGCCAGCATCACTAGCGGGGGTAGTGTAGATACGCAGTATTTT.

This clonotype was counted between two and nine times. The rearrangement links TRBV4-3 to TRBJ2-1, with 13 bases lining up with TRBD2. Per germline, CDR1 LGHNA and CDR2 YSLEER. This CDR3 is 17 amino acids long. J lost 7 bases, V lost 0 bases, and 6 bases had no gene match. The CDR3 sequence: CASSQDAGLAGINEQFF. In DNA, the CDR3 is TGCGCCAGCAGCCAAGATGCGGGACTAGCGGGAATAAATGAGCAGTTCTTC.

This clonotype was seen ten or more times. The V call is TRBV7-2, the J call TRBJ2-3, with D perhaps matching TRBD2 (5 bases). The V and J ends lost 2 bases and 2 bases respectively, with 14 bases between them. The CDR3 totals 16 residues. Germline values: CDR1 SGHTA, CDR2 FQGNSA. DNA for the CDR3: TGTGCCAGCAGCTTAAATCCAGCGGCCTTCACAGATACGCAGTATTTT. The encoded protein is CASSLNPAAFTDTQYF. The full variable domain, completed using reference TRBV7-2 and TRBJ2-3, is GAGVSQSPSNKVTEKGKDVELRCDPISGHTALYWYRQSLGQGLEFLIYFQGNSAPDKSGLPSDRFSAERTGGSVSTLTIQRTQQEDSAVYLCASSLNPAAFTDTQYFGPGTRLTVL.

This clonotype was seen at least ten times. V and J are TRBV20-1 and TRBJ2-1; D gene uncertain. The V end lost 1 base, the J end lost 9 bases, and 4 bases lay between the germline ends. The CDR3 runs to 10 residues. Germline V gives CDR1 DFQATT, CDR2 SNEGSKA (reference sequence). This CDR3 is CSARVVEQFF. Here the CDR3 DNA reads TGCAGTGCTAGAGTAGTTGAGCAGTTCTTC.

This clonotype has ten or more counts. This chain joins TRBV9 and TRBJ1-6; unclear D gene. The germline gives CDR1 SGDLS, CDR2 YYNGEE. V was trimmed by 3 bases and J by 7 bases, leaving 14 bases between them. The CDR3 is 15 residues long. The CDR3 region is CASSADFFPNSPLHF. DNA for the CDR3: TGTGCCAGCAGCGCTGACTTTTTCCCCAATTCACCCCTCCACTTT.

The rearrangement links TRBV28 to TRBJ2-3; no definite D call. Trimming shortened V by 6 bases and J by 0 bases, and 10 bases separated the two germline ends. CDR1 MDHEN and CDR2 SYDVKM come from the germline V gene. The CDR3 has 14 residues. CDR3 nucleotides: TGTGCCAGCAGGTTGCTATCTAGCACAGATACGCAGTATTTT. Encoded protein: CASRLLSSTDTQYF.

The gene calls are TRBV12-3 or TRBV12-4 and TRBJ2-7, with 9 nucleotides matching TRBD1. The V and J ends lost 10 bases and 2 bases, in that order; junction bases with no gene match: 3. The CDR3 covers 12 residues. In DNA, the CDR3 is TGTGCCACGGGACAGGGAGCCTACGAGCAGTACTTC. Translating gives CATGQGAYEQYF.

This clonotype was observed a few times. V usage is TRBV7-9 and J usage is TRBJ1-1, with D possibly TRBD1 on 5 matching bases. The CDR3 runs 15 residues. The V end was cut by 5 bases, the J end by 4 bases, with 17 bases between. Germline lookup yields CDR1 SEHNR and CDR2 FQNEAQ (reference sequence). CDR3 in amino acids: CASSPTSLQVTEAFF. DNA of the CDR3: TGTGCCAGCAGCCCTACATCATTACAGGTCACTGAAGCTTTCTTT.

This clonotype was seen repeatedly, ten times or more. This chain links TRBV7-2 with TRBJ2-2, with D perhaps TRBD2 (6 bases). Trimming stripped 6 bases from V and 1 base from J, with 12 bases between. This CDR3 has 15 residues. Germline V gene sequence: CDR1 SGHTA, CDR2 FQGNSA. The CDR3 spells CASSRDSKNTGELFF. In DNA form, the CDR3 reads TGTGCCAGCAGTCGGGACTCAAAGAACACCGGGGAGCTGTTTTTT.

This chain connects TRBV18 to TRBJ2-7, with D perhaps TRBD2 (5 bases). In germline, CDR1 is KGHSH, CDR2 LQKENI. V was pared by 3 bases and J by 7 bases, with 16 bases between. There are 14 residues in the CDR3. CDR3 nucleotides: TGTGCCAGCTCACCTGACGCCCAACTAGGGGAGCAGTACTTC. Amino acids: CASSPDAQLGEQYF.

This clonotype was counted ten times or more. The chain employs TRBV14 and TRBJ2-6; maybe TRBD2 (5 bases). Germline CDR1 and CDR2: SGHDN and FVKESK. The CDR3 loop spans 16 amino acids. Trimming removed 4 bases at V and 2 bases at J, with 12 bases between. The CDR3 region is CASSLGGSPGANVLTF. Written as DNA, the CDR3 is TGTGCCAGCAGCCTAGGTGGGAGCCCTGGGGCCAACGTCCTGACTTTC.